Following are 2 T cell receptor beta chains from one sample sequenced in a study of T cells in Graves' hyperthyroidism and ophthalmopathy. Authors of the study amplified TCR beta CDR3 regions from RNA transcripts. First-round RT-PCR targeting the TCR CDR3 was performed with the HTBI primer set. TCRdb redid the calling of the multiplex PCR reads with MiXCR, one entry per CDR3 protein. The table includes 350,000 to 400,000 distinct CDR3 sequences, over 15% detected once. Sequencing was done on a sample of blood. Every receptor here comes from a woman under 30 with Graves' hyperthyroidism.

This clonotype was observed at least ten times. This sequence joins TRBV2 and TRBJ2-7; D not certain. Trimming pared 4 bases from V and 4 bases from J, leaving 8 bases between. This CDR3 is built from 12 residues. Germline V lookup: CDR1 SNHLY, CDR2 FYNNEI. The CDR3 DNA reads TGTGCCAGCAGTGGGTTCGGTTACGAGCAGTACTTC. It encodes CASSGFGYEQYF.

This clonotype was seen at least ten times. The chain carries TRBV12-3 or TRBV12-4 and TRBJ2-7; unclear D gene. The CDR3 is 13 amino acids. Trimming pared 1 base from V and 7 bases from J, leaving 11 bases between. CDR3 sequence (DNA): TGTGCCAGCAGTTTAGTTGGGGTCCTGGAGCAGTACTTC. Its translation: CASSLVGVLEQYF.